Reported below is one T cell receptor (beta chain). Its antigen is still unknown. This sample is drawn from a study of vaccination and CD4 T cells after COVID-19. Study in general: Two doses of either BNT162b2 or mRNA-1273 vaccine were given to participants. Post-COVID draws followed diagnosis by a median roughly 93 days (range 35 to 161).

Trimming took off 5 bases at V and 0 bases at J, with 5 bases between the two ends. CDR1 is LNHNV, CDR2 YYDKDF, per germline (reference sequence). CDR3 size: 13 residues. The Oncomine TCR Beta short-read assay was applied to DNA of cultured CD4+ T cells. Genomic DNA was extracted from cultured CD4+ T cells. TCRdb re-analysed the PCR reads in MiXCR, keeping a single row per CDR3 protein. The table records more than 8,500 distinct CDR3 sequences, about 30% of them present only once. Treatment of the sample: roughly 10-day PBMC culture with coronavirus spike peptide pools or control peptides (ViraFEST assay). Researchers collected the unexposed donor's CD4+ T cells before the COVID-19 pandemic (2011-2018). PBMCs were cultured at some 2 million per well with roughly 9.7 IU/ml IL-2 and approximately 9.7 ug/ml peptide pools.

This rearrangement joins TRBV15 to TRBJ1-3; unclear D gene. The clonotype was recovered from a human donor in good health. Sequenced sample: CD4+ T cells from blood, cultured in vitro. Here the CDR3 DNA reads TGTGCCACCAGCCTGAGCTCTGGAAACACCATATATTTT. Protein: CATSLSSGNTIYF.